This passage covers 5 T cell receptor beta chains from one sample sequenced in a study of cytomegalovirus exposure and HLA in healthy donors. This PCR relied on a set of 60 Vbeta primers and 13 Jbeta primers. TCRdb keeps only in-frame clones here, not all; method: immunoSEQ multiplex PCR. The sample holds under 120,000 clones, around three quarters seen once. Sequences were obtained from PBMCs. The source of these receptors is a man in his forties or fifties in good health and CMV-seropositive.

This clone was picked up a small number of times. The V and J genes are TRBV29-1 and TRBJ1-2; no clear D. This CDR3 region has 10 residues. The germline gives CDR1 SQVTM, CDR2 ANQGSEA. The V gene lost 5 bases and the J gene lost 8 bases, with 9 bases spanning the gap. CDR3 region: CSVTGSGYTF. In DNA, the CDR3 is TGCAGCGTTACCGGGAGCGGCTACACCTTC.

Notes on this clone: This same CDR3 is encoded by further DNA sequences in the sample. V is TRBV27 and J is TRBJ1-2, with a possible D match to TRBD1 (5 bases). The CDR3 has 12 amino acids. CDR1 and CDR2 from the germline V gene are MNHEY and SMNVEV (reference sequence). Trimming took 5 bases from V and 8 from J, leaving 12 bases between them. CDR3 in amino acids: CASSPPQGGYTF. DNA of the CDR3: TGTGCCAGCAGTCCCCCGCAGGGCGGCTACACCTTC.

The chain couples TRBV5-1 to TRBJ1-3; a possible D gene is TRBD1 (6 bases). CDR1 and CDR2 from the germline V gene are SGHRS and YFSETQ. Trimming removed 5 bases at V and 0 bases at J, with 9 bases between. The CDR3 consists of 14 residues. This CDR3 is CASSQGNSGNTIYF. The CDR3 DNA is TGCGCCAGCAGTCAGGGGAACTCTGGAAACACCATATATTTT.

This clone was picked up one time. V is TRBV29-1 and J is TRBJ1-2; D is undetermined. The V gene lost 7 bases and the J gene lost 6 bases, with 12 bases spanning the gap. In germline, CDR1 is SQVTM, CDR2 ANQGSEA. The CDR3 is made up of 11 amino acids. As DNA, the CDR3 is TGCAGCGGTCGGACTGAAGATGGCTACACCTTC. It yields the protein CSGRTEDGYTF. The full variable domain, in which reference TRBV29-1 and TRBJ1-2 provide the parts outside the CDR3, is SAVISQKPSRDICQRGTSLTIQCQVDSQVTMMFWYRQQPGQSLTLIATANQGSEATYESGFVIDKFPISRPNLTFSTLTVSNMSPEDSSIYLCSGRTEDGYTFGSGTRLTVV.

The V call is TRBV2, the J call TRBJ2-7; D gene uncertain. This CDR3 contains 12 residues. V was clipped by 6 bases and J by 4 bases, with 10 bases between them. CDR1 and CDR2 from the germline V gene are SNHLY and FYNNEI. The DNA for the CDR3 is TGTGCCAGCAGCTTTACAGATTACGAGCAGTACTTC. It translates to CASSFTDYEQYF.